Below, one T cell receptor beta chain is given with its context. Germline CDR1 and CDR2: SNHLY and FYNNEI. The CDR3 loop spans 14 amino acids. The V and J ends lost 5 bases and 10 bases, in that order; junction bases with no gene match: 6. The source of the sample is a study of blood T cell repertoires in COVID-19. Study-wide context: Specimens from acute and convalescent COVID-19 originated in the United States, Italy and Spain.

Original analysis: By means of reference gene primer amplification, nucleated cell counts were estimated. The repertoire was sequenced with immunoSEQ multiplex PCR; TCRdb's copy has only in-frame clones and lacks some. D and trimming come from the DNA, and the V and J calls and clone size come from that table. Altogether fewer than 150,000 clones are present, 70% to 90% being singletons, with the ten largest covering roughly 7.9%. Sequencing was done on a sample of peripheral blood. The rearrangement uses TRBV2 and TRBJ1-6; 9 bases align to TRBD1. The sequence was collected from a man in his 70s who had recovered from COVID-19. CDR3 protein: CASSLQGARSPLHF. In DNA, the CDR3 is TGTGCCAGCAGTTTACAGGGGGCTCGGTCACCCCTCCACTTT.